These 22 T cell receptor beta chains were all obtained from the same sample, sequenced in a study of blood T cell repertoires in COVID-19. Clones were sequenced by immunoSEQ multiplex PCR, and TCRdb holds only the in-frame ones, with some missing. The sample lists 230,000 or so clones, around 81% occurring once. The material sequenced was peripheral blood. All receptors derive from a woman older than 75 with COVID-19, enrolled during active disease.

CDR3 sequence: CASSPRIGEANTEAFF. CDR3 DNA sequence: TGTGCCAGCTCACCACGCATCGGGGAGGCAAACACTGAAGCTTTCTTT. V gene TRBV18 combines with J gene TRBJ1-1, with D uncertain. With 1 base removed from V and 2 bases from J, the gap between germline ends came to 14 bases. The CDR3 runs 16 residues. Germline CDR1 reads KGHSH; CDR2 reads LQKENI. The full variable domain, in which reference TRBV18 and TRBJ1-1 provide the parts outside the CDR3, is NAGVMQNPRHLVRRRGQEARLRCSPMKGHSHVYWYRQLPEEGLKFMVYLQKENIIDESGMPKERFSAEFPKEGPSILRIQQVVRGDSAAYFCASSPRIGEANTEAFFGQGTRLTVV.

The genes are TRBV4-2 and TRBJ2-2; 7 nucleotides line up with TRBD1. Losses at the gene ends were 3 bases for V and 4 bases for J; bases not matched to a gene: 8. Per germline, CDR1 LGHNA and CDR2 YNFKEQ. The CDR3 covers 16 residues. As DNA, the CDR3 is TGTGCCAGCAGCCACCAGGGGGATCCGAGCACCGGGGAGCTGTTTTTT. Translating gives CASSHQGDPSTGELFF.

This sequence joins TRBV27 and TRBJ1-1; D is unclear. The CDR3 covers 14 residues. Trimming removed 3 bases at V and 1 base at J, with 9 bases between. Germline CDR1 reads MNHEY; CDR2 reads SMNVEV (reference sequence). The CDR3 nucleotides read TGTGCCAGCAGTTTTCACAGCACGAACACTGAAGCTTTCTTT. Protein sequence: CASSFHSTNTEAFF.

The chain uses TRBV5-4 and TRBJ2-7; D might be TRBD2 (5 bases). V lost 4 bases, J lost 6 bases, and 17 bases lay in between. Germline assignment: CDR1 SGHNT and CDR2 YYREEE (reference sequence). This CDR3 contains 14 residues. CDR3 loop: CASSLDAGVREQYF. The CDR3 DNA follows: TGTGCCAGCAGCCTGGATGCCGGGGTCCGCGAGCAGTACTTC.

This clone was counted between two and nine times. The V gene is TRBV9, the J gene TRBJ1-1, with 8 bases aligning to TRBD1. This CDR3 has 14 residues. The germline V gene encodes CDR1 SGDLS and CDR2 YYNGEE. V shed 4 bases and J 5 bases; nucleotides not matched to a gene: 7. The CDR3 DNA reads TGTGCCAGCAGCCCAGGACAGGGTTGGACTGAAGCTTTCTTT. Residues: CASSPGQGWTEAFF.

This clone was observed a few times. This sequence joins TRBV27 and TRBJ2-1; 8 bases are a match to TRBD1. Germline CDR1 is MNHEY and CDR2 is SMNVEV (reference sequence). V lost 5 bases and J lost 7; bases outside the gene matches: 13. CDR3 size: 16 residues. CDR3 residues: CASSRWETGVKNEQFF. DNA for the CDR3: TGTGCCAGCAGTCGCTGGGAGACAGGGGTAAAGAATGAGCAGTTCTTC.

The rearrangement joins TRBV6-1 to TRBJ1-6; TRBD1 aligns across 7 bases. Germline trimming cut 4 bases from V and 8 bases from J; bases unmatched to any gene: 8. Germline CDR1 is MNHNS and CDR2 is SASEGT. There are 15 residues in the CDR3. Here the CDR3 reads CASSVAQGFDSPLHF. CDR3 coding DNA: TGTGCCAGCAGTGTAGCACAGGGGTTTGATTCACCCCTCCACTTT.

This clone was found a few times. Written as DNA, the CDR3 is TGTGCCAGCAGCTCTGACCGGGGACAGATCTATGGCTACACCTTC. Translation gives CASSSDRGQIYGYTF. The J gene is TRBJ1-2, the V gene TRBV5-6, with 7 positions matching TRBD1. J gave up 4 bases and V 3 bases, and 9 bases lay outside the gene matches. CDR1 and CDR2 (germline): SGHDT, YYEEEE. This CDR3 region has 15 residues.

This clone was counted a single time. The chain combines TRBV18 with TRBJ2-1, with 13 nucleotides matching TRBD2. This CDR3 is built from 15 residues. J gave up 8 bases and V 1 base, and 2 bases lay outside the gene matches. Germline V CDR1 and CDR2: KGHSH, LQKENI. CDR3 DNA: TGTGCCAGCTCACCACGACTAGCGGGAGGCGATGAGCAGTTCTTC. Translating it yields CASSPRLAGGDEQFF.

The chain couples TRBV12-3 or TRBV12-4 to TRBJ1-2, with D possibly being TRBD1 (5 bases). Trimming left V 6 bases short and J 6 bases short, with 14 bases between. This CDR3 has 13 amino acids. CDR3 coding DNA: TGTGCCAGCAGATCGGAGGGGTTCCATGGCTACACCTTC. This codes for CASRSEGFHGYTF.

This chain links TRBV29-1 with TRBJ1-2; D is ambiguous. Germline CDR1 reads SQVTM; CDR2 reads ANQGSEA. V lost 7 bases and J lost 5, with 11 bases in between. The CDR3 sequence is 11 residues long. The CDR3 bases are TGCAGCGCTGGGGAGCAGTATGGCTACACCTTC. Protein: CSAGEQYGYTF.

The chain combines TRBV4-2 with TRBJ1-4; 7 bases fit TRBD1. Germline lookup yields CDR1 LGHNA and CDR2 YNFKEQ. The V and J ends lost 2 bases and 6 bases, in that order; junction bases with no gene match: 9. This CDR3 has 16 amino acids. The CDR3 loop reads CASSQRRGTDHEKLFF. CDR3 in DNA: TGTGCCAGCAGCCAACGTCGCGGGACAGACCATGAAAAACTGTTTTTT.

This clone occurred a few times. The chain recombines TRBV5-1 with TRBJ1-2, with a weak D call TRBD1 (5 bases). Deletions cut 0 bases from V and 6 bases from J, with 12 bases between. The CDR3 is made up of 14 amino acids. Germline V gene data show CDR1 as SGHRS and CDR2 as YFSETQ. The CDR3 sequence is CASSLGGPPNGYTF. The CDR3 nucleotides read TGCGCCAGCAGCTTGGGGGGCCCCCCTAATGGCTACACCTTC.

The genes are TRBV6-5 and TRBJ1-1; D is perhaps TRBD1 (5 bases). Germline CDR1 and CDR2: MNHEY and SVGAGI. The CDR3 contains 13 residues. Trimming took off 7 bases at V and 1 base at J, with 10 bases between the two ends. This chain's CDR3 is CASIRGGNTEAFF. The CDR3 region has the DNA TGTGCCAGCATCCGGGGGGGGAACACTGAAGCTTTCTTT.

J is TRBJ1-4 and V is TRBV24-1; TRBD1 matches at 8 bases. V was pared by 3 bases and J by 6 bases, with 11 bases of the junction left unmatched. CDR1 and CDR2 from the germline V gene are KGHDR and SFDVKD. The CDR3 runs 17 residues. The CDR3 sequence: CATSDISIETGDEKLFF. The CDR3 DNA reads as TGTGCCACCAGTGATATTTCGATTGAGACAGGGGATGAAAAACTGTTTTTT.

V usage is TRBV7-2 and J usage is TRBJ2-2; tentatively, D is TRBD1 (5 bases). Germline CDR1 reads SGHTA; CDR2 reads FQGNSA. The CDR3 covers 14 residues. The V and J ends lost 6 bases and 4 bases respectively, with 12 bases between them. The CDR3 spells CASRGGHRTGELFF. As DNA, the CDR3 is TGTGCCAGCAGGGGTGGACACCGCACCGGGGAGCTGTTTTTT.

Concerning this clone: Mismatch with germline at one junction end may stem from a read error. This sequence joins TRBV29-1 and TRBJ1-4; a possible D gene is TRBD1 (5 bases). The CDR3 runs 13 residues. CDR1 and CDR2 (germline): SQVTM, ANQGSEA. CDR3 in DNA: TGCAGCGTCGAAGACAGTTATAATGAAAAACTGTTTTTT. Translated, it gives CSVEDSYNEKLFF. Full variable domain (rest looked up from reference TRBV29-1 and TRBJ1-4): SAVISQKPSRDICQRGTSLTIQCQVDSQVTMMFWYRQQPGQSLTLIATANQGSEATYESGFVIDKFPISRPNLTFSTLTVSNMSPEDSSIYLCSVEDSYNEKLFFGSGTQLSVL.

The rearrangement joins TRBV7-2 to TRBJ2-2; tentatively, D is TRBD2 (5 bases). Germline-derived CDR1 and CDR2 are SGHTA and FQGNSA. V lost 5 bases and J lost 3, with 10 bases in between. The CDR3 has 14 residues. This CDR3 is CASSPLGDTGELFF. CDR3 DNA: TGTGCCAGCAGCCCACTGGGAGACACCGGGGAGCTGTTTTTT.

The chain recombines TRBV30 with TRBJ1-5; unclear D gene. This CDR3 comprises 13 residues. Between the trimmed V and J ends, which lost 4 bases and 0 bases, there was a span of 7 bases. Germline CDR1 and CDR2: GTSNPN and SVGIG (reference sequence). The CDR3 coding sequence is TGTGCCTGGACCGAAGCTAGCAATCAGCCCCAGCATTTT. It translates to CAWTEASNQPQHF.

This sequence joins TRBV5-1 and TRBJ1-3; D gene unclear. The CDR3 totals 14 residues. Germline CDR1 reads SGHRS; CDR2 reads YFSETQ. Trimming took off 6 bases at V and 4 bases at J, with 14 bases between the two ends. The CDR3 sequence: CASTRIPGGNTIYF. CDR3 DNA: TGCGCCAGCACCAGGATCCCAGGCGGAAACACCATATATTTT.

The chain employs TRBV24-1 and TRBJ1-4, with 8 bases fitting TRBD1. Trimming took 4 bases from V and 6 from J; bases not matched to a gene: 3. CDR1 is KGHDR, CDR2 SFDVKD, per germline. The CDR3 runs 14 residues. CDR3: CATSDATGDEKLFF. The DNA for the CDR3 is TGTGCCACCAGTGACGCGACAGGGGATGAAAAACTGTTTTTT.

The CDR3 here is CSARQIREQYF. CDR3 in DNA: TGCAGTGCTAGGCAGATCAGGGAGCAGTACTTC. This chain connects TRBV20-1 to TRBJ2-7; D remains ambiguous. From germline, CDR1 is DFQATT and CDR2 SNEGSKA (reference sequence). Trimming removed 3 bases at V and 7 bases at J, with 10 bases between. CDR3 length: 11 amino acids.